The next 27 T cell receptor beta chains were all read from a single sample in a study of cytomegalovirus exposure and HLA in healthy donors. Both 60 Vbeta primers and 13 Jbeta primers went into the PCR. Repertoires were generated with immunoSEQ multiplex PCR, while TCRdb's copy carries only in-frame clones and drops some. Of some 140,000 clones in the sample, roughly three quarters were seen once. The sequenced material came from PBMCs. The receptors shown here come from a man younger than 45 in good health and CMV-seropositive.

The chain's CDR3 is CASSPRRTMSIQYF. The CDR3, as DNA: TGTGCCAGCAGTCCACGGCGGACTATGAGCATTCAGTACTTC. The chain recombines TRBV28 with TRBJ2-4; weak D call: TRBD2 (6 bases). Germline-derived CDR1 and CDR2 are MDHEN and SYDVKM. The CDR3 covers 14 residues. V lost 5 bases and J 9 bases, leaving 17 bases between the germline ends.

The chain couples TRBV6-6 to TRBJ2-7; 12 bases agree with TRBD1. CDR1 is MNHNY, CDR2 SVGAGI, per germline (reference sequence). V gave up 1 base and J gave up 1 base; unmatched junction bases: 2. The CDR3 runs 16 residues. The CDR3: CASSYWDRGPSYEQYF. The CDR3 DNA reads TGTGCCAGCAGTTACTGGGACAGGGGGCCGTCCTACGAGCAGTACTTC.

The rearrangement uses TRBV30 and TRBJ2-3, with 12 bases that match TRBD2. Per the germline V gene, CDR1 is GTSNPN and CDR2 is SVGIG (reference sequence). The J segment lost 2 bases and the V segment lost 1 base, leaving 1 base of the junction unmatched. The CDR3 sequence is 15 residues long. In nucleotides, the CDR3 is TGTGCCTGGAGTGCTAGCGGGAGGGTCACAGATACGCAGTATTTT. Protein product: CAWSASGRVTDTQYF.

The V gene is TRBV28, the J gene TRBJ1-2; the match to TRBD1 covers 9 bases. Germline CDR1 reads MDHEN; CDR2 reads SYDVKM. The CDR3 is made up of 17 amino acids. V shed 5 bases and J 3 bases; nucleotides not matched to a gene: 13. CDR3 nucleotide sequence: TGTGCCAGCAGTACCACTAGATTGGACAGGGGACACTATGGCTACACCTTC. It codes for CASSTTRLDRGHYGYTF.

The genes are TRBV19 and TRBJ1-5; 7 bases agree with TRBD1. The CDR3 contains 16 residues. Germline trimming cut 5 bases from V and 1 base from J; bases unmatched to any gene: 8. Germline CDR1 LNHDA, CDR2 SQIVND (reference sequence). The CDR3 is CASSVRTGVSNQPQHF. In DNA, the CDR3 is TGTGCCAGTAGTGTCAGGACAGGCGTGAGCAATCAGCCCCAGCATTTT.

The CDR3 is CASSFTGTTTDTQYF. CDR3 sequence (DNA): TGTGCCAGCAGCTTCACCGGGACTACCACAGATACGCAGTATTTT. This chain connects TRBV5-6 to TRBJ2-3; 7 nucleotides match TRBD2. The germline CDR1 and CDR2 sequences are SGHDT and YYEEEE. The trim removed 2 bases at V and 2 bases at J, leaving 5 bases unmatched. CDR3 size: 15 residues.

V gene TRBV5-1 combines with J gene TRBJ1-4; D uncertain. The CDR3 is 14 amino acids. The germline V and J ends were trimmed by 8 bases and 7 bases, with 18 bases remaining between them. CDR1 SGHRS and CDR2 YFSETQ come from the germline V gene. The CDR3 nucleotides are TGCGCCAGTCGGATGGGCAGGTCTACTGAAAAACTGTTTTTT. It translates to CASRMGRSTEKLFF.

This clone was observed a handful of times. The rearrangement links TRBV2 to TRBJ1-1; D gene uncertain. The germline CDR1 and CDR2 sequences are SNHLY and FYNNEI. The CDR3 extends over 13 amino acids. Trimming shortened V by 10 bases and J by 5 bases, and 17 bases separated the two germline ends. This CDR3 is CANTREGGTEAFF. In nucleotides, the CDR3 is TGTGCCAACACCCGGGAGGGAGGAACTGAAGCTTTCTTT.

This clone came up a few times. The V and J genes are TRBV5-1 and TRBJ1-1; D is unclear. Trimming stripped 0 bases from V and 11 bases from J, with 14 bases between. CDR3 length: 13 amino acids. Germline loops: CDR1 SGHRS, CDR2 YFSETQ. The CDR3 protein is CASSLGNEHEAFF. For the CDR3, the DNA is TGCGCCAGCAGCTTGGGTAATGAGCATGAGGCTTTCTTT.

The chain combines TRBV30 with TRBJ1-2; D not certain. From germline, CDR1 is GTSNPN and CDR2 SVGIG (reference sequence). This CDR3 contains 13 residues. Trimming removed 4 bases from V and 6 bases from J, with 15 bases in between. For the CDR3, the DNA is TGTGCCTGGATATCGGGGTATGTAGATGGCTACACCTTC. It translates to CAWISGYVDGYTF.

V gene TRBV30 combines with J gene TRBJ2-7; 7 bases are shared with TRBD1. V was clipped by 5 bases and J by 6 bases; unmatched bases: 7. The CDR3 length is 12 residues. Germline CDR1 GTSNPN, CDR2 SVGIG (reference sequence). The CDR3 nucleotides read TGTGCCTGGTCGACAGGGCTGAGCGAGCAGTACTTC. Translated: CAWSTGLSEQYF.

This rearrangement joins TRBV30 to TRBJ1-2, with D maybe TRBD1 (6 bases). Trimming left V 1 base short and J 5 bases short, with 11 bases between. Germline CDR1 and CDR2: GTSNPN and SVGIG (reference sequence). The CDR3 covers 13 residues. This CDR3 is CAWSGRGGYGYTF. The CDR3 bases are TGTGCCTGGAGTGGCAGGGGAGGGTATGGCTACACCTTC.

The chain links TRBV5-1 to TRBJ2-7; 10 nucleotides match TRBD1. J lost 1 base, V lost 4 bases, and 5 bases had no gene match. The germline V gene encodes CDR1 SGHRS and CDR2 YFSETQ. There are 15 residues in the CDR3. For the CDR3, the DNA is TGCGCCAGCAGCCTGAGGACAGGGGGATCCTACGAGCAGTACTTC. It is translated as CASSLRTGGSYEQYF.

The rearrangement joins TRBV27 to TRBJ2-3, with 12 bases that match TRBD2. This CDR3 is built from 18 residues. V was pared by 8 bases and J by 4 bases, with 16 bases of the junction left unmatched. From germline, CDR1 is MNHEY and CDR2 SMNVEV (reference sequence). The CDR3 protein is CASRPYSTSGRGADTQYF. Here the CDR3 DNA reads TGTGCCAGCCGACCTTACTCGACTAGCGGGAGAGGGGCAGATACGCAGTATTTT.

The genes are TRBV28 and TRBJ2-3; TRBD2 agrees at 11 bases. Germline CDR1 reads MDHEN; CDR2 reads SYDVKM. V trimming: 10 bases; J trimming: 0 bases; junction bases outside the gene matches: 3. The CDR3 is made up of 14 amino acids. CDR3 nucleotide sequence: TGTGCCATCGGACTAGCGGGTAGCACAGATACGCAGTATTTT. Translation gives CAIGLAGSTDTQYF.

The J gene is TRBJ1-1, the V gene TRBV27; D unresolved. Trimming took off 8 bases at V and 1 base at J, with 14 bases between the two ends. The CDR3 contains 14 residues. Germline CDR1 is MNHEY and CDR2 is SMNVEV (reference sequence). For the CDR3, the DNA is TGTGCCAGCTCGGGGTTAAGGCCGAACACTGAAGCTTTCTTT. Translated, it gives CASSGLRPNTEAFF.

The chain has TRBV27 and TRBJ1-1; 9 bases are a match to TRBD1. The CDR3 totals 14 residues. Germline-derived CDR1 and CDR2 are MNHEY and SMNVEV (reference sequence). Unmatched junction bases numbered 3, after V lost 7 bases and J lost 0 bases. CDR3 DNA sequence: TGTGCCAGCAACCGACAGGGGGTGAACACTGAAGCTTTCTTT. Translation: CASNRQGVNTEAFF.

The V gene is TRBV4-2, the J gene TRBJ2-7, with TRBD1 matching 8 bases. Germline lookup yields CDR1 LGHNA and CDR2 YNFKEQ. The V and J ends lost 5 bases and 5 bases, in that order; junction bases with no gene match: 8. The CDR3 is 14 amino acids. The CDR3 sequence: CASSKGQGRDEQYF. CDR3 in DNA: TGTGCCAGCAGCAAAGGACAGGGCAGGGACGAGCAGTACTTC.

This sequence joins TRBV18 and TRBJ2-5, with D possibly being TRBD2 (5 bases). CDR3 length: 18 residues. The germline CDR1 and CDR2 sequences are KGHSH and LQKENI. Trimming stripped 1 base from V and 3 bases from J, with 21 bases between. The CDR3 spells CASSPRAIASMREETQYF. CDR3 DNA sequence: TGTGCCAGCTCACCACGGGCGATTGCTAGCATGAGGGAAGAGACCCAGTACTTC. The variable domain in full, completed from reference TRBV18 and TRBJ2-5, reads NAGVMQNPRHLVRRRGQEARLRCSPMKGHSHVYWYRQLPEEGLKFMVYLQKENIIDESGMPKERFSAEFPKEGPSILRIQQVVRGDSAAYFCASSPRAIASMREETQYFGPGTRLLVL.

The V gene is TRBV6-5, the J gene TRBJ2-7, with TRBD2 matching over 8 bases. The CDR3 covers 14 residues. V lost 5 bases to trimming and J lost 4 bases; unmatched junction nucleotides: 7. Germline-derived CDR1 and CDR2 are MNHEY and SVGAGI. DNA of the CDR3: TGTGCCAGCAGTAACGCGGGAGGTGGGTACGAGCAGTACTTC. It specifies CASSNAGGGYEQYF.

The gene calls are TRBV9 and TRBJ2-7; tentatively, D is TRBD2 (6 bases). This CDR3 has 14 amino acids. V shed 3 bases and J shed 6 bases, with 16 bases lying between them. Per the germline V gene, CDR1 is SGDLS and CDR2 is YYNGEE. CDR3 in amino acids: CASSGGDLRGEQYF. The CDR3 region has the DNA TGTGCCAGCAGCGGGGGGGACCTGAGGGGCGAGCAGTACTTC. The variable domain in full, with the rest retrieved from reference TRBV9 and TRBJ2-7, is DSGVTQTPKHLITATGQRVTLRCSPRSGDLSVYWYQQSLDQGLQFLIQYYNGEERAKGNILERFSAQQFPDLHSELNLSSLELGDSALYFCASSGGDLRGEQYFGPGTRLTVT.

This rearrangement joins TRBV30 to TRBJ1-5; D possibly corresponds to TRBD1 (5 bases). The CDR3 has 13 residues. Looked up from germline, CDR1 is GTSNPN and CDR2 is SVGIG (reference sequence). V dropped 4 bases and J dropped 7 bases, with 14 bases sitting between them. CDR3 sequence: CAWKGQVGQPQHF. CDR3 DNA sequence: TGTGCCTGGAAGGGGCAGGTGGGCCAGCCCCAGCATTTT.

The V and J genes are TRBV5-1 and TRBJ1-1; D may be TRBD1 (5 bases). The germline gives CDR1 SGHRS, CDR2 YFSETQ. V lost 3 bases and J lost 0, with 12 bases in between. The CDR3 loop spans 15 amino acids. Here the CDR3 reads CASSSMTVMNTEAFF. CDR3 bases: TGCGCCAGCAGCTCAATGACAGTCATGAACACTGAAGCTTTCTTT.

In DNA, the CDR3 is TGTGCCAGCAGCCCCATTACAGGGGGCGCTGGGGCCAACGTCCTGACTTTC. This sequence encodes CASSPITGGAGANVLTF. The J gene is TRBJ2-6, the V gene TRBV4-2; 9 nucleotides align to TRBD1. This CDR3 comprises 17 residues. CDR1 and CDR2 (germline): LGHNA, YNFKEQ. The V gene end was trimmed by 4 bases and the J gene end by 2 bases; junction bases not matched to a gene: 6.

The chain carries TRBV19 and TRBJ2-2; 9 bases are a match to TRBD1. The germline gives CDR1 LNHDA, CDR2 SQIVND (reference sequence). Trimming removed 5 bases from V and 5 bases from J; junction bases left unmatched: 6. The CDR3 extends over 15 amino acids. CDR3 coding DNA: TGTGCCAGTAGTCCGGGACAGGGAAGGACCGGGGAGCTGTTTTTT. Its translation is CASSPGQGRTGELFF.

The CDR3 region is CASSPPGAVKNIQYF. CDR3 in DNA: TGTGCCAGCAGTCCTCCAGGGGCGGTCAAAAACATTCAGTACTTC. The gene calls are TRBV25-1 and TRBJ2-4, with TRBD1 as a possible D gene (6 bases). Germline V gene sequence: CDR1 MGHDK, CDR2 SYGVNS. V gave up 5 bases and J gave up 3 bases, with 14 bases separating them. CDR3 length: 15 amino acids. Based on the CDR3 plus reference TRBV25-1 and TRBJ2-4, the full variable domain is EADIYQTPRYLVIGTGKKITLECSQTMGHDKMYWYQQDPGMELHLIHYSYGVNSTEKGDLSSESTVSRIRTEHFPLTLESARPSHTSQYLCASSPPGAVKNIQYFGAGTRLSVL.

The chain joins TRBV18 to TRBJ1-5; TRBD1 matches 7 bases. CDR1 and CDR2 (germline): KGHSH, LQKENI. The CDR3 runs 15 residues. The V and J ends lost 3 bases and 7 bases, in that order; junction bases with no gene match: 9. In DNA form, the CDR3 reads TGTGCCAGCTCACCCGACAGGGCATCGAGACAGCCCCAGCATTTT. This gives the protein CASSPDRASRQPQHF.